These 6 T cell receptor beta chains originate from one sample sequenced in a study of long-term antiretroviral therapy in people with HIV. Samples were assayed with immunoSEQ v3.0 at survey level. Method: immunoSEQ multiplex PCR; TCRdb's copy keeps in-frame clones and lacks some. The top ten clones hold 10% to 15% of a sample with under 25,000 clones, around four fifths of them seen once. Sample: unsorted PBMCs, taken 1.6 years after starting antiretroviral therapy. Receptors originate from a man aged 40-49 years with HIV.

V is TRBV7-2 and J is TRBJ2-7, with D possibly being TRBD1 or TRBD2 (5 bases each). The CDR3 runs to 13 residues. V was pared by 5 bases and J by 3 bases, with 11 bases between. The germline V gene encodes CDR1 SGHTA and CDR2 FQGNSA. The CDR3 protein is CASSGGPIYEQYF. CDR3 sequence (DNA): TGTGCCAGCAGCGGGGGACCTATCTACGAGCAGTACTTC.

This chain links TRBV12-5 with TRBJ1-1, with D unclear. Between the trimmed V and J ends, which lost 6 bases and 0 bases, there was a span of 11 bases. Per the germline V gene, CDR1 is LGHNT and CDR2 is FRNRAP. The length of the CDR3 is 14 residues. Here the CDR3 DNA reads TGTGCTAGTGGGGCAGGTGACATGAACACTGAAGCTTTCTTT. It codes for CASGAGDMNTEAFF.

The J gene is TRBJ2-7, the V gene TRBV5-5; D is undetermined. This CDR3 spans 13 amino acids. The germline CDR1 and CDR2 sequences are SGHKS and YYEKEE (reference sequence). The V end lost 0 bases, the J end lost 9 bases, and 13 bases lay between the germline ends. The CDR3 DNA sequence: TGTGCCAGCAGCTTGGACGATCCACTGGGGCAGTACTTC. This sequence encodes CASSLDDPLGQYF.

V and J are TRBV19 and TRBJ2-1; 8 bases match TRBD1. The CDR3 runs 14 residues. The V gene end was trimmed by 4 bases and the J gene end by 5 bases; junction bases not matched to a gene: 4. The V gene's germline CDR1 is LNHDA and CDR2 SQIVND (reference sequence). The CDR3 sequence: CASSTYRGDNEQFF. CDR3 DNA sequence: TGTGCCAGTAGTACATACAGGGGGGACAATGAGCAGTTCTTC.

The table lists this clone with a count of one. As DNA, the CDR3 is TGCGCCAGCAGCTCAGGGGGGACCGGGTATGGCTACACCTTC. It translates to CASSSGGTGYGYTF. The V and J genes are TRBV5-1 and TRBJ1-2; 7 bases fit TRBD1. V dropped 3 bases and J dropped 5; count of bases not matched to a gene: 7. Germline V CDR1 and CDR2: SGHRS, YFSETQ. CDR3 length: 14 residues.

The J gene is TRBJ2-1, the V gene TRBV9; D possibly corresponds to TRBD2 (5 bases). The CDR3 sequence is 16 residues long. Germline-derived CDR1 and CDR2 are SGDLS and YYNGEE. The ends were cut back, 3 bases at V and 0 bases at J, with 13 bases in the middle. The CDR3 sequence: CASSGPDSSSYNEQFF. CDR3 coding DNA: TGTGCCAGCAGCGGCCCGGACTCAAGCTCCTACAATGAGCAGTTCTTC.